The present T cell receptor beta chain was sequenced within a study of cytomegalovirus exposure and HLA in healthy donors (dated by TCRdb to the late 2010s). Context from the whole study: In an earlier analysis of under 750 of the donors, approximately 300 Gb of sequence data and roughly 100 million unique TCR beta sequences from about 179 million T cells were reported. About 300 gigabases of sequencing data and about 92 million unique TCR sequences made up an early release that covered around 640 HLA-typed donors. The genetic ancestry cluster associated with self-reported Caucasian donors included 81% of the 398 genotyped donors. The study was designed to test whether signatures of past pathogen exposure could be identified by cataloging public T cell receptors. The study profiled the T cell repertoires of more than 500 subjects by immunosequencing and related them to cytomegalovirus serostatus. Along with the roughly 670-subject first cohort, a separate validation cohort of some 130 different subjects was used. To predict cytomegalovirus infection status, the study brought together high-throughput TCR immunosequencing, statistical association of individual TCRs with disease status, and machine learning. To study patterns of TCR occurrence, a later analysis re-analyzed previously published TCR beta repertoires from several hundred donors and added high-resolution HLA genotyping. In the later analysis, no new phenotypic data were used to find candidate immune exposures; instead, reliance was placed on TCR beta sequences and their occurrence across donors. An earlier analysis of several hundred of the donors applied high-throughput TCR beta sequencing to assess whether each TCR beta V gene segment acted as functional or pseudogenic. Alongside the repertoire data, information on donor age, sex, ethnicity and CMV serostatus was compiled. In a later genetic analysis, genome-wide SNP genotypes for about 65% of the roughly 670 donors were used, and that subset was treated as a discovery cohort. Every discovery cohort repertoire had been produced on one sequencing platform. HLA typing included class I and class II loci at four-digit resolution. Typing coverage differed by locus: A, B, C, DRB1 and DQB1 were typed in about 620-640 donors, DQA1 in 522, DPA1 in 600 to 610, and DPB1 in just under 490. About five DR-DQ haplotypes were treated as single units for association and clustering because of strong linkage in the cohort. Among about 400 genotyped donors of the cohort, an average of approximately 240,000 unique TCR beta nucleotide sequences was sequenced per donor, of which about 18% were non-productive. The investigation overall reported the following: A total of roughly 160 TCR beta chains were listed by the study as associated with cytomegalovirus. Compared with equally common non-associated chains, HLA-associated TCR beta chains in a later analysis were more clonally expanded and had lower generation probabilities. Correlated functional status among segregating V segments might reflect linkage disequilibrium, but an unknown experimental factor could not be ruled out. In an earlier analysis of approximately 600 of the donors, most TCR beta V segments were observed in productive rearrangements about 87% or about 30% of the time, broadly matching IMGT annotations. According to a later analysis, most CMV-associated TCR beta chains appeared to be HLA-restricted, and the HLA associations seemed to be driven largely by CMV exposure. In both the original and validation cohorts, the classifier was reported to diagnose cytomegalovirus status with high specificity and sensitivity. In a later analysis, the rate of TCR association differed among HLA loci, with DRB1 alleles having the most associated TCRs and HLA-C alleles having the fewest. Presence/absence analyses assumed roughly uniform sequencing depth across donors, an assumption that may not hold. In a later genetic analysis, fewer N-insertions in productive TCRs were reported among donors in an Asian-associated ancestry cluster than the approximately 710-donor mean. In a later analysis, about 16,000 TCR beta sequences were associated with specific HLA alleles at a false discovery rate of 0.05. Across donors, most TCR sequences were observed very rarely, whereas some public TCRs were present in many individuals. Because HLA typing was unavailable for some donors at each locus, only the typed subset was used in association tests. Several of the top co-occurrence clusters appeared to be linked to parvovirus B19, influenza, CMV and Epstein-Barr virus, according to a later analysis. When HLA alleles, especially DR and DQ, strongly co-occurred, attributing TCR associations to individual alleles was difficult. A cluster of highly shared sequence variants was judged likely to represent a technical artifact of the sequencing pipeline. Immune exposure information for the cohort was limited to CMV serostatus. According to the authors, the approach could potentially be generalized to other disease states and immunological phenotypes. In vitro tests confirmed that three of the cytomegalovirus-associated TCR beta chains recognize cytomegalovirus antigens. The earlier analysis of nearly 600 of the donors excluded fewer than 20 rarely observed V segments, including chromosome 9 orphons, because counts were too low. V-gene and J-gene trimming of TCR beta chains was associated with a missense DCLRE1C variant in a later genetic analysis, and the association was replicated in an independent cohort. The cohort was sequenced for TCR beta chains only, and without alpha or paired-chain data the features that could be detected were limited. A further reported finding was that TCR beta sequences accurately predicted the HLA-A and HLA-B alleles for most subjects in the first cohort. The 87-base-pair reads could not distinguish some IMGT-functional V segments, including TRBV6-2 and TRBV6-3, so those segments were excluded.

The cohort consisted of fewer than 700 healthy bone marrow donors. Cohort members were all nominally healthy when sampled, although unrecorded immune exposures were likely present. The donor was CMV seronegative and was included in the group of several hundred seronegative cohort members. Every donor gave a peripheral blood sample, and the peripheral blood mononuclear cells from that sample were used for TCR beta sequencing. The Qiagen DNeasy Blood Extraction Kit was used to extract genomic DNA from the blood cell samples. About this clone: Its antigen specificity is not known. The junction departs from germline at one end; a sequencing error may be responsible.

Library method: the immunoSEQ multiplex PCR assay. For the multiplex PCR, a mixture combining 60 forward primers for TCR Vbeta segments and 13 reverse primers for TCR Jbeta segments was used. Amplification of the CDR3 region of rearranged TCR beta genes was performed with a multiplex PCR assay on genomic DNA. The amplified TCR beta libraries were sequenced on the Illumina HiSeq System as 87-base-pair reads. The paper's data handling went like this. In a later analysis, approximately 74 million unique TCR beta chains were counted across the 500 to 850 repertoires, and about 10 million of these chains were shared by at least two donors. Raw reads were error-corrected and collapsed into unique sequences by a nearest-neighbor algorithm in which closely related sequences were merged to remove PCR and sequencing errors. To assign V, D and J gene segments, CDR3 sequences were aligned to IMGT reference sequences. For a sequence to be retained, a match of at least six nucleotides was required to both a V gene segment and a J gene segment. A rearrangement counted as productive if the CDR3 had no stop codons and remained in frame with V and J, and every other rearrangement counted as non-productive. Following IMGT convention, CDR3 was defined as the stretch from the second conserved V-encoded cysteine to the conserved J-encoded phenylalanine. The earlier analysis of about 530 of the donors excluded any sequence lacking an unambiguous match to a single V gene segment. In an earlier analysis of approximately 610 of the donors, V segments were called functional above 56.7% productive rearrangements and were called segregating when the between-donor standard deviation exceeded 5%. A statistical classification framework was built to diagnose cytomegalovirus status from the catalog of TCR beta chain sequences. A later analysis assigned V and J genes by comparing TCR nucleotide sequences with IMGT/GENE-DB human TR gene sequences. The TCRdist pipeline was used in a later analysis to assign CDR3 sequences and most-parsimonious VDJ recombination scenarios. In a later analysis, each TCR beta chain was defined by its CDR3 amino acid sequence together with its V-gene family, and reads without a unique V-gene family were excluded. To address suspected cross-contamination and a sequencing artifact, a later analysis removed roughly 640 highly shared, low-generation-probability nucleotide sequences. A later analysis calculated a clonal expansion index for each public chain from normalized within-repertoire ranks of inferred template counts. In a later analysis, generation probabilities were computed using a VDJ recombination model fitted to out-of-frame rearrangements, and the results were checked against IGoR. Hypergeometric tests were used in a later analysis to score TCR-TCR, TCR-HLA and TCR-CMV co-occurrence, with a repertoire-size bias correction applied to the TCR pairs. A later analysis estimated false discovery rates by permuting HLA or CMV assignments 20 times. In a later analysis, co-occurring TCRs were grouped using DBSCAN, with TCRdist sequence similarity added in when clustering inside HLA-allele-positive subsets. Repertoires with fewer than 30,000 or more than 120,000 public chains were left out of co-occurrence clustering, as were five repertoires with anomalous nucleotide sharing. Not all clones reach the TCRdb copy of this immuneACCESS table, which keeps in-frame sequences only. Checked studies attribute under half of the gap to unresolved V genes and leave the rest unexplained. D and trimming come from the DNA, and the V and J calls and clone size come from that table. Here the sample has about 150,000 clones; 75% to 80% occur a single time. The ten top clones hold around 0.7% of the sample.

The CDR3 numbers 17 residues from cysteine through phenylalanine. The entry retains the CDR3 DNA only, 51 bases that are in frame from base 1. The germline V gene (reference sequence) provides CDR1 SEHNR and CDR2 FQNEAQ. The TCR sequence derives from a male donor in good health and CMV-seronegative. Sequences were obtained from PBMCs. The chain uses TRBV7-9 and TRBJ2-1, and 13 junction bases match TRBD2. Here is the DNA: TGTTCCAGCAGCTATAGACTAGCGGGAGGCTCCTACAATGAGCAGTTCTTC. It codes for CSSSYRLAGGSYNEQFF.